This T cell receptor (beta chain) was found in a study of human T cells and chemical hapten exposure. Study-wide background: Chiefly female patients presented with alopecia areata, totalis or universalis.

CDR3 length equals 13 residues. The V gene lost 5 bases and the J gene lost 3 bases, with 8 bases spanning the gap. CDR1 and CDR2 (germline): SGHDN, FVKESK. Specified treatment: therapeutic diphenylcyclopropenone sensitization with weekly scalp DPC. The library tagged each cDNA molecule with unique molecular identifiers. TCRdb redid the calling of the reads with MiXCR, one entry per CDR3 protein. The table includes about 550 distinct CDR3 sequences, roughly 92% detected once. The material sequenced was whole blood, taken before DPC sensitization or 2, 6, or about 24 weeks after (not recorded which). J is TRBJ2-1 and V is TRBV14; D gene ambiguous. The TCR was taken from an adult with alopecia areata. Some clones in this sample may be carry-over from other donors' samples. This table probably holds off-target reads from a library built for another chain. The CDR3 region is CASSYRFYNEQFF. CDR3 DNA: TGTGCCAGCAGCTATAGGTTCTACAATGAGCAGTTCTTC.